These 21 T cell receptor beta chains came from one sample sequenced in a study of Ad26.COV2.S vaccination and SARS-CoV-2 variants. Treatment here: 15 to 20 received Ad26.COV2.S at low or high dose, single or two shots; about 5 received placebo; per-sample allocation not given. Specimen acquisition occurred on day 63 following the initial vaccine or placebo injection. Some clones are missing from TCRdb's copy, which holds only in-frame ones; the method was immunoSEQ multiplex PCR. Here the sample spans roughly 420,000 clones, around 89% being singletons. The starting material was peripheral blood, obtained in a trial of Ad26.COV2.S vaccine versus placebo. Receptors originate from a person between 18 and 65 years old who received the Ad26.COV2.S COVID-19 vaccine or a placebo.

The J gene is TRBJ2-1, the V gene TRBV11-2; 9 bases fit TRBD1. The junction had 12 bases not matched to a gene; V was cut back by 4 bases and J by 8 bases. The CDR3 loop spans 16 amino acids. Germline V gene lookup returns CDR1 SGHAT and CDR2 FQNNGV. The CDR3 region is CASSSNRGRSVYEQFF. Here the CDR3 DNA reads TGTGCCAGCAGCTCCAACAGGGGGCGATCGGTCTATGAGCAGTTCTTC. The whole variable domain, filled in from reference TRBV11-2 and TRBJ2-1, reads EAGVAQSPRYKIIEKRQSVAFWCNPISGHATLYWYQQILGQGPKLLIQFQNNGVVDDSQLPKDRFSAERLKGVDSTLKIQPAKLEDSAVYLCASSSNRGRSVYEQFFGPGTRLTVL.

The genes are TRBV7-3 and TRBJ1-6; unclear D gene. Germline CDR1 and CDR2: SGHTA and FQGTGA. The CDR3 has 14 amino acids. V was clipped by 2 bases and J by 9 bases, with 11 bases between them. The CDR3 region is CASSLGQKGSPLHF. CDR3 sequence (DNA): TGTGCCAGCAGCTTAGGTCAGAAAGGTTCACCCCTCCACTTT.

This chain joins TRBV7-6 and TRBJ1-2; a possible D gene is TRBD1 (6 bases). Germline assignment: CDR1 SGHVS and CDR2 FNYEAQ. Trimming pared 1 base from V and 7 bases from J, leaving 13 bases between. This CDR3 is 14 amino acids long. The CDR3 region has the DNA TGTGCCAGCAGCTTAGGAGGGGGGGATCTTGGCTACACCTTC. It specifies CASSLGGGDLGYTF. Looking up the rest from reference TRBV7-6 and TRBJ1-2 gives the full variable domain: GAGVSQSPRYKVTKRGQDVALRCDPISGHVSLYWYRQALGQGPEFLTYFNYEAQQDKSGLPNDRFSAERPEGSISTLTIQRTEQRDSAMYRCASSLGGGDLGYTFGSGTRLTVV.

Turning to this clone: The sample contains more than one DNA sequence encoding this CDR3. The V gene is TRBV28, the J gene TRBJ1-1, with a possible D match to TRBD1 (5 bases). CDR3 size: 13 residues. V lost 2 bases to trimming and J lost 1 base, with 5 bases between them. The germline gives CDR1 MDHEN, CDR2 SYDVKM. CDR3 region: CASSLRGNTEAFF. As DNA, the CDR3 is TGTGCCAGCAGTTTAAGGGGGAACACTGAAGCTTTCTTT.

This chain links TRBV28 with TRBJ2-5, with 11 nucleotides matching TRBD2. This CDR3 comprises 16 residues. The germline gives CDR1 MDHEN, CDR2 SYDVKM. V was pared by 4 bases and J by 2 bases, with 6 bases of the junction left unmatched. CDR3 sequence (DNA): TGTGCCAGCAGTTCTCTAGCGGGGGGTGTTCAAGAGACCCAGTACTTC. This encodes CASSSLAGGVQETQYF.

The V call is TRBV4-3, the J call TRBJ2-5, with TRBD2 matching 15 bases. This CDR3 spans 18 amino acids. V shed 1 base and J 4 bases; nucleotides not matched to a gene: 7. Germline V lookup: CDR1 LGHNA, CDR2 YSLEER. In DNA, the CDR3 is TGCGCCAGCAGCCAAGCCCTGGGACTAGCGGGGGGAGGAGAGACCCAGTACTTC. The encoded protein is CASSQALGLAGGGETQYF.

This clone appeared once. The V and J genes are TRBV4-3 and TRBJ2-1; D possibly matches TRBD1 or TRBD2 (5 bases each). CDR1 is LGHNA and CDR2 is YSLEER in the germline V gene. CDR3 length equals 14 residues. Between the trimmed V and J ends, which lost 0 bases and 9 bases, there was a span of 12 bases. Here the CDR3 reads CASSQDWAGSEQFF. In DNA, the CDR3 is TGCGCCAGCAGCCAAGATTGGGCAGGGAGTGAGCAGTTCTTC.

This chain links TRBV3-1 (or the pseudogene TRBV3-2) with TRBJ2-7, with D possibly matching TRBD2 (6 bases). The germline V and J ends were trimmed by 4 bases and 0 bases, with 13 bases remaining between them. The CDR3 is 15 amino acids. The germline V gene encodes CDR1 LGHDT and CDR2 YNNKEL (reference sequence). In DNA, the CDR3 is TGTGCCAGCAGCCGCCGACTAGAAACCTCCTACGAGCAGTACTTC. This sequence encodes CASSRRLETSYEQYF.

V usage is TRBV19 and J usage is TRBJ1-1; 7 bases match TRBD1. This CDR3 comprises 13 residues. The V gene end was trimmed by 7 bases and the J gene end by 5 bases; junction bases not matched to a gene: 7. From germline, CDR1 is LNHDA and CDR2 SQIVND (reference sequence). CDR3 protein: CASNHGTDTEAFF. The CDR3 coding sequence is TGTGCCAGTAATCACGGGACAGATACTGAAGCTTTCTTT.

V gene TRBV30 combines with J gene TRBJ2-5; 10 bases are shared with TRBD1. V gave up 0 bases and J gave up 4 bases; unmatched junction bases: 8. The germline V gene has CDR1 GTSNPN and CDR2 SVGIG (reference sequence). The CDR3 consists of 16 residues. CDR3 residues: CAWSVPVTGGRETQYF. The DNA for the CDR3 is TGTGCCTGGAGTGTACCGGTGACAGGGGGCCGAGAGACCCAGTACTTC.

This chain uses TRBV27 with TRBJ2-7; tentative D call: TRBD2 (5 bases). The V gene's germline CDR1 is MNHEY and CDR2 SMNVEV (reference sequence). This CDR3 region has 11 residues. V shed 5 bases and J shed 3 bases, with 5 bases lying between them. The CDR3 DNA reads TGTGCCAGCAGTGACTACTACGAGCAGTACTTC. Translated, it gives CASSDYYEQYF.

Notes on this clone: It differs at one base from a far larger clone, so likely a read error. The gene calls are TRBV2 and TRBJ2-1; 11 nucleotides align to TRBD2. The J segment lost 8 bases and the V segment lost 0 bases, leaving 3 bases of the junction unmatched. This CDR3 is built from 15 residues. Germline CDR1 is SNHLY and CDR2 is FYNNEI. The CDR3 region is CASSEASGGADEQFF. The DNA for the CDR3 is TGTGCCAGCAGTGAAGCTAGCGGGGGGGCCGATGAGCAGTTCTTC.

With regard to this clone: One junction end does not reproduce the germline sequence, and a read error may be involved. The chain links TRBV5-4 to TRBJ2-4; tentatively, D is TRBD1 (6 bases). Germline CDR1 reads SGHNT; CDR2 reads YYREEE (reference sequence). The CDR3 has 14 residues. The CDR3 DNA follows: TGTGCCAGCAGCTTGGCTGGGGAGATCCGCGACAGGACCTTC. This encodes CASSLAGEIRDRTF.

This chain connects TRBV5-1 to TRBJ2-5, with TRBD2 identical over 10 bases. The V and J ends lost 5 bases and 2 bases, in that order; junction bases with no gene match: 3. CDR1 SGHRS and CDR2 YFSETQ come from the germline V gene. This CDR3 comprises 14 residues. Written as DNA, the CDR3 is TGCGCCAGCAGAGCTAGCGGGGGTCAAGAGACCCAGTACTTC. This gives the protein CASRASGGQETQYF.

This clone was seen more than once but under ten times. This chain joins TRBV3-1 (or the pseudogene TRBV3-2) and TRBJ1-6, with a possible D match to TRBD1 (6 bases). The CDR3 runs 13 residues. CDR1 and CDR2 from the germline V gene are LGHDT and YNNKEL (reference sequence). Trimming took off 3 bases at V and 10 bases at J, with 10 bases between the two ends. CDR3 sequence (DNA): TGTGCCAGCAGCCAGACACAGGGATCACCCCTCCACTTT. It translates to CASSQTQGSPLHF.

This clone was observed many times. The rearrangement uses TRBV3-1 (or the pseudogene TRBV3-2) and TRBJ2-5; 8 positions match TRBD2. Losses at the gene ends were 1 base for V and 7 bases for J; bases not matched to a gene: 11. Germline V gene lookup returns CDR1 LGHDT and CDR2 YNNKEL (reference sequence). The CDR3 is 16 residues long. In nucleotides, the CDR3 is TGTGCCAGCAGCCAAGTCCCAGCGGGGGCCACGGGGACCCAGTACTTC. This codes for CASSQVPAGATGTQYF.

The chain uses TRBV19 and TRBJ2-7; D not certain. Germline V gene data show CDR1 as LNHDA and CDR2 as SQIVND (reference sequence). The ends were cut back, 3 bases at V and 6 bases at J, with 12 bases in the middle. The CDR3 extends over 13 amino acids. The CDR3 is CASSIGVPSEQYF. The CDR3 region has the DNA TGTGCCAGTAGTATTGGGGTTCCCTCCGAGCAGTACTTC.

This chain links TRBV7-3 with TRBJ2-3; D may be TRBD1 (6 bases). Germline V lookup: CDR1 SGHTA, CDR2 FQGTGA. Trimming left V 6 bases short and J 1 base short, with 14 bases between. CDR3 size: 15 residues. This CDR3 is CASSPTPGGTDTQYF. The CDR3 DNA sequence: TGTGCCAGCAGTCCTACACCAGGGGGCACAGATACGCAGTATTTT.

The chain combines TRBV5-1 with TRBJ1-1, with D uncertain. This CDR3 region has 13 residues. The V and J ends lost 4 bases and 0 bases respectively, with 7 bases between them. The germline gives CDR1 SGHRS, CDR2 YFSETQ. The CDR3 DNA is TGCGCCAGCAGCCGTCTAATGAACACTGAAGCTTTCTTT. This encodes CASSRLMNTEAFF.

V gene TRBV3-1 (or the pseudogene TRBV3-2) combines with J gene TRBJ2-5; no firm D call. The CDR3 contains 11 residues. The germline V gene has CDR1 LGHDT and CDR2 YNNKEL (reference sequence). V lost 6 bases to trimming and J lost 5 bases, with 7 bases between them. The CDR3 sequence is CASSLTETQYF. The CDR3 DNA is TGTGCCAGCAGTCTAACGGAGACCCAGTACTTC.

The rearrangement links TRBV11-1 to TRBJ2-3; no firm D call. V was pared by 3 bases and J by 3 bases, with 13 bases between. The CDR3 spans 15 residues. Germline V gene lookup returns CDR1 SGHAT and CDR2 FQDESV (reference sequence). The CDR3 nucleotides are TGTGCCAGCAGCTTTGGCCACCTTTCGACAGATACGCAGTATTTT. Its translation is CASSFGHLSTDTQYF.